The next 10 T cell receptor beta chains were all read from a single sample in a study of CD8 T cells in Susac syndrome. Reverse transcription of about 0.45 to 1 ug RNA was performed with random hexamers. One entry per CDR3 protein results from TCRdb running MiXCR on the immunoSEQ multiplex PCR reads. The table lists 130,000 to 150,000 distinct CDR3 sequences, approximately 93% of them singletons. The specimen sequenced was CD8+ T cells from PBMCs. The receptors here all came from a human donor in good health.

Written as DNA, the CDR3 is TGCAGCGTTGAGCGGTTGAGTGAGCAGTTCTTC. Protein sequence: CSVERLSEQFF. This chain links TRBV29-1 with TRBJ2-1; no definite D call. CDR1 is SQVTM and CDR2 is ANQGSEA in the germline V gene. Trimming removed 3 bases from V and 9 bases from J, with 9 bases in between. The CDR3 extends over 11 amino acids.

The genes are TRBV11-2 and TRBJ2-7; TRBD2 matches at 12 bases. The V gene end was trimmed by 1 base and the J gene end by 4 bases; junction bases not matched to a gene: 5. The germline V gene encodes CDR1 SGHAT and CDR2 FQNNGV. CDR3 length equals 16 residues. This CDR3 is CASSLATSGGPYEQYF. Here the CDR3 DNA reads TGTGCCAGCAGCTTAGCGACTAGCGGGGGACCGTACGAGCAGTACTTC.

The gene calls are TRBV4-3 and TRBJ2-1, with TRBD2 matching 7 bases. CDR1 LGHNA and CDR2 YSLEER come from the germline V gene. The CDR3 has 16 residues. The V and J ends lost 0 bases and 4 bases, in that order; junction bases with no gene match: 6. As DNA, the CDR3 is TGCGCCAGCAGCCAAGATTCGTCGGGGGGTTACAATGAGCAGTTCTTC. It translates to CASSQDSSGGYNEQFF.

This clonotype occurred once. This chain links TRBV28 with TRBJ1-1, with no clear D. CDR1 and CDR2 (germline): MDHEN, SYDVKM. The CDR3 sequence is 13 residues long. V lost 6 bases, J lost 1 base, and 9 bases lay in between. Here the CDR3 reads CASSPSQNTEAFF. Written as DNA, the CDR3 is TGTGCCAGCAGCCCCAGCCAGAACACTGAAGCTTTCTTT.

V gene TRBV20-1 combines with J gene TRBJ2-7; possible D gene TRBD2, 6 bases. The germline V and J ends were trimmed by 3 bases and 4 bases, with 16 bases remaining between them. Per the germline V gene, CDR1 is DFQATT and CDR2 is SNEGSKA (reference sequence). This CDR3 is built from 14 residues. In nucleotides, the CDR3 is TGCAGTGCTAGTGAAAGCGGGTTAACTTACGAGCAGTACTTC. This sequence encodes CSASESGLTYEQYF.

The chain links TRBV28 to TRBJ2-1; D may be TRBD2 (5 bases). The ends were cut back, 6 bases at V and 14 bases at J, with 14 bases in the middle. This CDR3 has 11 amino acids. Germline V gene data show CDR1 as MDHEN and CDR2 as SYDVKM. The CDR3 region is CASSPGLVEFF. The CDR3 nucleotides are TGTGCCAGCAGCCCCGGACTGGTTGAGTTCTTC.

This clonotype was detected once. The chain has TRBV7-2 and TRBJ2-1; D may be TRBD1 or TRBD2 (6 bases each). The V gene's germline CDR1 is SGHTA and CDR2 FQGNSA. CDR3 length equals 15 residues. V lost 5 bases, J lost 1 base, and 12 bases lay in between. CDR3 bases: TGTGCCAGCAGCGTGGACAGCGGGTCCTACAATGAGCAGTTCTTC. Its translation: CASSVDSGSYNEQFF.

The gene calls are TRBV27 and TRBJ2-1; D gene uncertain. V was pared by 1 base and J by 5 bases, with 9 bases between. Germline CDR1 and CDR2: MNHEY and SMNVEV (reference sequence). The CDR3 totals 14 residues. DNA of the CDR3: TGTGCCAGCAGTTTATTTTCGTACGACAATGAGCAGTTCTTC. Encoded protein: CASSLFSYDNEQFF.

The chain employs TRBV27 and TRBJ2-3, with D hard to call. The CDR3 contains 14 residues. Germline CDR1 reads MNHEY; CDR2 reads SMNVEV (reference sequence). Between the trimmed V and J ends, which lost 2 bases and 0 bases, there was a span of 6 bases. The DNA for the CDR3 is TGTGCCAGCAGTTTAATGGCTAGCACAGATACGCAGTATTTT. It specifies CASSLMASTDTQYF.

The gene calls are TRBV9 and TRBJ2-2, with D perhaps given as TRBD1 or TRBD2 (5 bases each). The length of the CDR3 is 15 residues. V was trimmed by 4 bases and J by 5 bases, leaving 15 bases between them. Germline lookup yields CDR1 SGDLS and CDR2 YYNGEE. The CDR3 here is CASSRGGIGTGELFF. The CDR3 DNA is TGTGCCAGCAGCCGTGGGGGAATTGGGACCGGGGAGCTGTTTTTT. Using reference TRBV9 and TRBJ2-2 for the parts outside the CDR3, the full variable domain is DSGVTQTPKHLITATGQRVTLRCSPRSGDLSVYWYQQSLDQGLQFLIQYYNGEERAKGNILERFSAQQFPDLHSELNLSSLELGDSALYFCASSRGGIGTGELFFGEGSRLTVL.